One sample yielded the 12 T cell receptor beta chains listed below, sequenced in a study of post-analysis software for immune sequencing data. These TCRs are of unknown antigen specificity. Incorporated into the TCR beta cDNA libraries were unique molecular identifiers, which served to reduce PCR and sequencing biases. Via MiXCR, TCRdb re-called the PCR reads, giving one row per CDR3 protein. The sample shows over 250,000 distinct CDR3 sequences, roughly a third of them seen only once. Study-level points and caveats: Among a handful of TRBV segments more frequent in patients than controls were TRBV5-6, TRBV5-1 and TRBV20-1.

Sequencing input: blood. The receptors shown here come from a girl aged 5-17 years with multiple sclerosis.

Remarks on this clonotype: A single base separates this from a much larger clone, so it may be a read error. J is TRBJ1-5 and V is TRBV29-1; D is perhaps TRBD1 (5 bases). V lost 7 bases, J lost 4 bases, and 17 bases lay in between. The CDR3 covers 14 residues. Per the germline V gene, CDR1 is SQVTM and CDR2 is ANQGSEA. The CDR3 here is CSAVGVGVNQPQHF. In DNA, the CDR3 is TGCAGCGCCGTAGGCGTGGGGGTGAATCAGCCCCAGCATTTT. Drawing the rest from reference TRBV29-1 and TRBJ1-5, the complete variable domain is SAVISQKPSRDICQRGTSLTIQCQVDSQVTMMFWYRQQPGQSLTLIATANQGSEATYESGFVIDKFPISRPNLTFSTLTVSNMSPEDSSIYLCSAVGVGVNQPQHFGDGTRLSIL.

About this clonotype itself: A read error is possible here, since a much larger clone lies one base away. The V call is TRBV21-1, the J call TRBJ2-4; TRBD1 is taken as the D call from the table, unchecked against the DNA. TRBV21-1 is recorded as a pseudogene. This CDR3 contains 16 residues. The CDR3 spells CASFRGGDRHYYERYF. CDR3 nucleotide sequence: TGTGCCAGCTTCAGGGGGGGCGATCGACACTACTACGAGCGGTACTTC.

This clonotype was seen only a few times. This chain links TRBV7-9 with TRBJ1-4, with 12 nucleotides matching TRBD1. V shed 5 bases and J 7 bases; nucleotides not matched to a gene: 5. This CDR3 has 15 residues. Germline V lookup: CDR1 SEHNR, CDR2 FQNEAQ (reference sequence). The CDR3 reads CASSPGQGASEKLFF. In DNA, the CDR3 is TGTGCCAGCAGCCCGGGACAGGGGGCTTCTGAAAAACTGTTTTTT.

At least ten counts were recorded for this clonotype. The J gene is TRBJ2-3, the V gene TRBV20-1; D may be TRBD1 (6 bases). The germline CDR1 and CDR2 sequences are DFQATT and SNEGSKA (reference sequence). V lost 1 base and J 4 bases, leaving 12 bases between the germline ends. CDR3 length: 14 residues. CDR3: CSARGTDRPDTQYF. Written as DNA, the CDR3 is TGCAGTGCTAGAGGGACAGATCGTCCAGATACGCAGTATTTT.

V and J are TRBV2 and TRBJ1-1; no reliable D call. The V gene lost 5 bases and the J gene lost 1 base, with 14 bases spanning the gap. Germline CDR1 is SNHLY and CDR2 is FYNNEI. CDR3 length equals 15 residues. The CDR3 is CASSPLGSRNTEAFF. CDR3 nucleotide sequence: TGTGCCAGCAGTCCCCTAGGGTCGAGGAACACTGAAGCTTTCTTT.

This clonotype showed up many times. The V gene is TRBV7-6, the J gene TRBJ2-3, with 8 bases fitting TRBD2. J gave up 0 bases and V 3 bases, and 8 bases lay outside the gene matches. This CDR3 is built from 17 residues. CDR1 SGHVS and CDR2 FNYEAQ come from the germline V gene. CDR3 protein: CASSLGSGGGSTDTQYF. CDR3 coding DNA: TGTGCCAGCAGCTTGGGATCAGGCGGGGGGAGCACAGATACGCAGTATTTT.

This chain connects TRBV29-1 to TRBJ1-2; D is perhaps TRBD1 (5 bases). With 0 bases removed from V and 4 bases from J, the gap between germline ends came to 12 bases. CDR3 length: 14 residues. CDR1 SQVTM and CDR2 ANQGSEA come from the germline V gene. For the CDR3, the DNA is TGCAGCGTTGAAGAACCCAGCGGGGCCTATGGCTACACCTTC. Protein product: CSVEEPSGAYGYTF.

This clonotype has more than one count but fewer than ten. The rearrangement joins TRBV27 to TRBJ1-1; the D gene is possibly TRBD1 (5 bases). The CDR3 consists of 13 residues. CDR1 and CDR2 from the germline V gene are MNHEY and SMNVEV (reference sequence). Trimming took off 10 bases at V and 3 bases at J, with 15 bases between the two ends. In DNA form, the CDR3 reads TGTGCCACCAGCAGGGTTTGGGACACTGAAGCTTTCTTT. Protein product: CATSRVWDTEAFF.

Comment on this clonotype: A read error may be the cause here, since a much bigger clone is one base away. The V gene is TRBV12-3 or TRBV12-4, the J gene TRBJ2-3, with 8 bases matching TRBD2. J lost 4 bases, V lost 1 base, and 7 bases had no gene match. The CDR3 covers 16 residues. The CDR3 coding sequence is TGTGCCAGCAGTTTAGTGTCGGGGGGGAGCGCAGATACGCAGTATTTT. Translating gives CASSLVSGGSADTQYF.

A word on this clonotype: A much more abundant neighbour one base away suggests this may be a read error. The chain uses TRBV28 and TRBJ1-2, with no clear D. There are 17 residues in the CDR3. Germline-derived CDR1 and CDR2 are MDHEN and SYDVKM. The CDR3 is CACSQIGRAGTDSGYTF. CDR3 coding DNA: TGTGCCTGCAGCCAGATCGGAAGGGCGGGAACGGATAGTGGCTACACCTTC.

The table lists this clonotype with a few counts. Here the CDR3 reads CASSSRDQGGYSPLHF. As DNA, the CDR3 is TGTGCCAGCAGTAGCCGGGACCAGGGAGGTTATTCACCCCTCCACTTT. The V and J genes are TRBV6-1 and TRBJ1-6, with D tentatively TRBD1 (5 bases). CDR1 and CDR2 from the germline V gene are MNHNS and SASEGT. The length of the CDR3 is 16 residues. V was clipped by 5 bases and J by 8 bases, with 19 bases between them.

This chain joins TRBV24-1 and TRBJ1-1; tentatively, D is TRBD1 (6 bases). Trimming shortened V by 2 bases and J by 11 bases, and 11 bases separated the two germline ends. Germline CDR1 reads KGHDR; CDR2 reads SFDVKD. CDR3 length equals 12 residues. The CDR3 DNA follows: TGTGCCACCAGTGATTCCGACAGGATGGCTTTCTTT. Protein product: CATSDSDRMAFF.